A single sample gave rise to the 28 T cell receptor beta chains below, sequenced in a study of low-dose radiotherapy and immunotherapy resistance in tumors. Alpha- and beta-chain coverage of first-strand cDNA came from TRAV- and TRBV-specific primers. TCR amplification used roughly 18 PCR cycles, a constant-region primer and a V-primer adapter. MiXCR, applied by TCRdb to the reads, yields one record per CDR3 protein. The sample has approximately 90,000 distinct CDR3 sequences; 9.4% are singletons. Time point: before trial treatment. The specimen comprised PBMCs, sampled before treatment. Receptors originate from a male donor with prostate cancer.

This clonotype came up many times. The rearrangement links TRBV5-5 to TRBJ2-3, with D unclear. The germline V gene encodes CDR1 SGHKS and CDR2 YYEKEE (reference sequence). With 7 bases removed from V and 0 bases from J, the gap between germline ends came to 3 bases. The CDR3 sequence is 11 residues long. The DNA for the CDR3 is TGTGCCAGCGGAAGCACAGATACGCAGTATTTT. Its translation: CASGSTDTQYF.

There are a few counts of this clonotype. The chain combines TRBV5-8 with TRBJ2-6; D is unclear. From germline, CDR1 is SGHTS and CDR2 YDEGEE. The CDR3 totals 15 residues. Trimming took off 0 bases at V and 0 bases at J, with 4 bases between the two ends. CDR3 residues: CASSLDGSGANVLTF. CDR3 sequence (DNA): TGTGCCAGCAGCTTGGATGGCTCTGGGGCCAACGTCCTGACTTTC. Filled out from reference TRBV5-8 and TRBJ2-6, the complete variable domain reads EAGVTQSPTHLIKTRGQQATLRCSPISGHTSVYWYQQALGLGLQFLLWYDEGEERNRGNFPPRFSGRQFPNYSSELNVNALELEDSALYLCASSLDGSGANVLTFGAGSRLTVL.

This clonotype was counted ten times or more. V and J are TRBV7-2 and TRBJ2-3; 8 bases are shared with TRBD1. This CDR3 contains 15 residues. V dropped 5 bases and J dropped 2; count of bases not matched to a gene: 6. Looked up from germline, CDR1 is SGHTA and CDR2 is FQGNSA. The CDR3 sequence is CASSMGQAFTDTQYF. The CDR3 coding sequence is TGTGCCAGCAGCATGGGACAGGCCTTCACAGATACGCAGTATTTT.

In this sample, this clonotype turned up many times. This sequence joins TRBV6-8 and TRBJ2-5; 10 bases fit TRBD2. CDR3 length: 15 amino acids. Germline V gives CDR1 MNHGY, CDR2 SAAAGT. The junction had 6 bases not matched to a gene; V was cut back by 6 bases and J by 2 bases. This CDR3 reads CASRLAGARQETQYF. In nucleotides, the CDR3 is TGTGCCAGCAGGCTAGCGGGAGCTCGGCAAGAGACCCAGTACTTC.

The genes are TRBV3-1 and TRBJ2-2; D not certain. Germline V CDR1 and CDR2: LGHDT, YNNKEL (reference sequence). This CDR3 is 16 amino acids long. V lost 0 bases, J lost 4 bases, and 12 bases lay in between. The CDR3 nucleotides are TGTGCCAGCAGCCAAGATCCCGGTTTCGGCACCGGGGAGCTGTTTTTT. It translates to CASSQDPGFGTGELFF.

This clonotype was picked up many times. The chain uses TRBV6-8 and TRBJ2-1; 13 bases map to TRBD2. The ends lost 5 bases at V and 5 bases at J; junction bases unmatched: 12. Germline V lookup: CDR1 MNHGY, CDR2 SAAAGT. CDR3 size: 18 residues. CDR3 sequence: CASSTWTLGLAGNNEQFF. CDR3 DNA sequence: TGTGCCAGCAGTACGTGGACTTTGGGACTAGCGGGGAACAATGAGCAGTTCTTC.

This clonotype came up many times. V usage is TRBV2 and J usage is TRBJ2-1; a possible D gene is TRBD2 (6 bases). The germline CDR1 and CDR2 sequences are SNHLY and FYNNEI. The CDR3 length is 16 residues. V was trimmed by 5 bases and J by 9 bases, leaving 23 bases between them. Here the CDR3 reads CASSLVAEIGRIEQFF. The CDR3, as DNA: TGTGCCAGCAGTCTAGTAGCGGAGATTGGAAGGATTGAGCAGTTCTTC.

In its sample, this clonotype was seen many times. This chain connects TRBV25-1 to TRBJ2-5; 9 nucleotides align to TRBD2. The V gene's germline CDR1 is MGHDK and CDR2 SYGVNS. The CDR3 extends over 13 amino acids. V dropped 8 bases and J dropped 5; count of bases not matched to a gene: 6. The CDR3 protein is CASVSGSRETQYF. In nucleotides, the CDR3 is TGTGCCAGCGTTAGCGGGAGCAGGGAGACCCAGTACTTC.

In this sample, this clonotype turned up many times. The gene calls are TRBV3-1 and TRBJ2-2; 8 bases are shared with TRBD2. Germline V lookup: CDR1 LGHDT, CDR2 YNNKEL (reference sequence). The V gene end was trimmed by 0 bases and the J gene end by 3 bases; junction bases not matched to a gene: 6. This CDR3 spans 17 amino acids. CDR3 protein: CASSQDLTSGHTGELFF. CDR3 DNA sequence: TGTGCCAGCAGCCAAGATCTTACTAGCGGTCACACCGGGGAGCTGTTTTTT.

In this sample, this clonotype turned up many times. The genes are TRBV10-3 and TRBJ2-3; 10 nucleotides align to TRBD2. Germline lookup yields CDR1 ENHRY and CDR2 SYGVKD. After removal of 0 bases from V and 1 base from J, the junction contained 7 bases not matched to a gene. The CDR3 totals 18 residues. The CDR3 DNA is TGTGCCATCAGTGAGTCGAATAGCGGGAGGTCTCGCACAGATACGCAGTATTTT. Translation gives CAISESNSGRSRTDTQYF.

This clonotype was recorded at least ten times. Here the CDR3 DNA reads TGTGCCAGCAGCGCCGGGGACAGGGGGACCTACGAGCAGTACTTC. Its translation is CASSAGDRGTYEQYF. The chain combines TRBV9 with TRBJ2-7; 11 bases are shared with TRBD1. V was clipped by 3 bases and J by 2 bases; unmatched bases: 4. The CDR3 contains 15 residues. Germline assignment: CDR1 SGDLS and CDR2 YYNGEE.

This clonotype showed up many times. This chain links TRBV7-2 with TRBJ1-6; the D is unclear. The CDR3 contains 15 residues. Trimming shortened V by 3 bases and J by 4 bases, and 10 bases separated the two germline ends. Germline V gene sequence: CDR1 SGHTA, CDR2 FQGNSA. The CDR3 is CASSFQREYNSPLHF. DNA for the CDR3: TGTGCCAGCAGCTTTCAACGAGAATATAATTCACCCCTCCACTTT.

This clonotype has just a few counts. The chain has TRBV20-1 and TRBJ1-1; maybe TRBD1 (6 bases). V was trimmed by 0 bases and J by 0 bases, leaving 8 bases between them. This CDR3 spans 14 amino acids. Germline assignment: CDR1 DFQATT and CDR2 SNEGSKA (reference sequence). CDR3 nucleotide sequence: TGCAGTGCTAGAGAAGGGACAATGAACACTGAAGCTTTCTTT. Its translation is CSAREGTMNTEAFF.

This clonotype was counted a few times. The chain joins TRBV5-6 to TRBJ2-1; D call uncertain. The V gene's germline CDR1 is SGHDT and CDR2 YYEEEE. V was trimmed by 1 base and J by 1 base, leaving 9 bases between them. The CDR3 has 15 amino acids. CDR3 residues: CASSLRVISYNEQFF. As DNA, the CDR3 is TGTGCCAGCAGCTTGAGGGTTATTTCCTACAATGAGCAGTTCTTC. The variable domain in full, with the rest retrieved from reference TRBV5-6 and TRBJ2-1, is DAGVTQSPTHLIKTRGQQVTLRCSPKSGHDTVSWYQQALGQGPQFIFQYYEEEERQRGNFPDRFSGHQFPNYSSELNVNALLLGDSALYLCASSLRVISYNEQFFGPGTRLTVL.

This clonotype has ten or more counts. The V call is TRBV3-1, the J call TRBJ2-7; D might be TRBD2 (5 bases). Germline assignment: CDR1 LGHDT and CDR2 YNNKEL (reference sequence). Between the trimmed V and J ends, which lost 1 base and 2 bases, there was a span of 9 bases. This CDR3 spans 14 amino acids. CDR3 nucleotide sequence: TGTGCCAGCAGCCAAGGAACGCGGGCCTACGAGCAGTACTTC. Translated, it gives CASSQGTRAYEQYF.

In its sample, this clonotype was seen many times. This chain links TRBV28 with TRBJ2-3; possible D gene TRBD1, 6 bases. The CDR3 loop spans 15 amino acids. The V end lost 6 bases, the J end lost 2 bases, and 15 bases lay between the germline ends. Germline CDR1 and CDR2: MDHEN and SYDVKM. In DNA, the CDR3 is TGTGCCAGCAGCCCACTGACAGGAATCACAGATACGCAGTATTTT. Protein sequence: CASSPLTGITDTQYF.

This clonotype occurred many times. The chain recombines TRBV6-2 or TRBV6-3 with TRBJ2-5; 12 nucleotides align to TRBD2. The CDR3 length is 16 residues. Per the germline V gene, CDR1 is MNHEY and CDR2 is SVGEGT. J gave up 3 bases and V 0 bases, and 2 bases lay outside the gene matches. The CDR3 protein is CASSYSTSGGEETQYF. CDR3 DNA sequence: TGTGCCAGCAGTTACTCGACTAGCGGGGGTGAAGAGACCCAGTACTTC.

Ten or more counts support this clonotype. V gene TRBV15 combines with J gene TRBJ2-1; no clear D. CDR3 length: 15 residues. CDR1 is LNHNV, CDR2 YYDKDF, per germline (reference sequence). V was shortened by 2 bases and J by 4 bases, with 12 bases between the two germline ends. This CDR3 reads CATSRTGPSYNEQFF. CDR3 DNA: TGTGCCACCAGCAGAACCGGGCCTTCGTACAATGAGCAGTTCTTC.

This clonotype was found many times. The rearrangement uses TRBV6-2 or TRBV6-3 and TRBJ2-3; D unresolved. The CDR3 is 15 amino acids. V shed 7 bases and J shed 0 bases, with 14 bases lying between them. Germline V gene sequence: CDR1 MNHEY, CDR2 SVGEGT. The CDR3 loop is CASILDPYSTDTQYF. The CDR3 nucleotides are TGTGCCAGCATCTTAGACCCTTACAGCACAGATACGCAGTATTTT.

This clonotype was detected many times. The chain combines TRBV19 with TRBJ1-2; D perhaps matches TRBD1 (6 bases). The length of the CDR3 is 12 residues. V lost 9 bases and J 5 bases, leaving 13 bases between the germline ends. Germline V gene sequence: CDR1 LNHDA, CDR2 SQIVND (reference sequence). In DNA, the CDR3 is TGTGCCAGCAAAGACAGGACTTATGGCTACACCTTC. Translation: CASKDRTYGYTF.

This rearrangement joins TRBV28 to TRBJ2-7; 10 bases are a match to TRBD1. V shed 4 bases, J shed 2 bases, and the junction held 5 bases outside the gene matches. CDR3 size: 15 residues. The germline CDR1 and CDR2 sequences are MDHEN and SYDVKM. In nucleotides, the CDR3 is TGTGCCAGCAGTTCCCGGGACAGGGGAACCTACGAGCAGTACTTC. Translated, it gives CASSSRDRGTYEQYF.

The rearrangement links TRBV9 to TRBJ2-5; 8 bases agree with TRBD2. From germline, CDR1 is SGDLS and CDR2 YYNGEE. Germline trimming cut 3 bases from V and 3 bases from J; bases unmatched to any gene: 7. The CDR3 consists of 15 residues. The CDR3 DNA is TGTGCCAGCAGCGAGCCGGGGGGGTCCGAAGAGACCCAGTACTTC. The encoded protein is CASSEPGGSEETQYF.

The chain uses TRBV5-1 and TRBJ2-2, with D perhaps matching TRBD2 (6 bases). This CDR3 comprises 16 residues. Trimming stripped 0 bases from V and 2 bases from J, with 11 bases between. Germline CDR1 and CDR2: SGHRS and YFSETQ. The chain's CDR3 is CASSLGLGDNTGELFF. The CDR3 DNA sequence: TGCGCCAGCAGCTTGGGACTAGGGGATAACACCGGGGAGCTGTTTTTT.

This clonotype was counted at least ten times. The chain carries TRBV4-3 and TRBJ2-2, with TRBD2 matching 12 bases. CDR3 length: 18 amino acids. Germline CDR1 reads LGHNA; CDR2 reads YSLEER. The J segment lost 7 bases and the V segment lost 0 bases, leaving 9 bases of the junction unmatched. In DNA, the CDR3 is TGCGCCAGCAGCCAAGATAGGAGGACTAGCGGGACGGGCGGGGAGCTGTTTTTT. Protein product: CASSQDRRTSGTGGELFF.

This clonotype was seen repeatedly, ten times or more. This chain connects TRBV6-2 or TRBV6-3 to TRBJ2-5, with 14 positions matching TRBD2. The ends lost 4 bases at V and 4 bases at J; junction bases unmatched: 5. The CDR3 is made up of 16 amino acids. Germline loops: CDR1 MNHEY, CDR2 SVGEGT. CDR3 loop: CASSWGLAGVAETQYF. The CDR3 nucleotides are TGTGCCAGCAGTTGGGGACTAGCGGGAGTAGCAGAGACCCAGTACTTC.

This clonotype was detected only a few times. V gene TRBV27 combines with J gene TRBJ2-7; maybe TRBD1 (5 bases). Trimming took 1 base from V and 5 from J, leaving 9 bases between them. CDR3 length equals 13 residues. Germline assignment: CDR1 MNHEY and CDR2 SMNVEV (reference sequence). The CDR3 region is CASSLFEGDEQYF. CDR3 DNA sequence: TGTGCCAGCAGTTTATTTGAAGGGGACGAGCAGTACTTC.

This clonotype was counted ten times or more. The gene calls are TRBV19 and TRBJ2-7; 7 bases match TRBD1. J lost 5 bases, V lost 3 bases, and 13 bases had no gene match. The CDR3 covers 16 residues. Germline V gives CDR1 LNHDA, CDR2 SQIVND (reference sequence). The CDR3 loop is CASSINREQGLDEQYF. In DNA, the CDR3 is TGTGCCAGTAGTATTAACAGGGAACAGGGGCTTGACGAGCAGTACTTC.

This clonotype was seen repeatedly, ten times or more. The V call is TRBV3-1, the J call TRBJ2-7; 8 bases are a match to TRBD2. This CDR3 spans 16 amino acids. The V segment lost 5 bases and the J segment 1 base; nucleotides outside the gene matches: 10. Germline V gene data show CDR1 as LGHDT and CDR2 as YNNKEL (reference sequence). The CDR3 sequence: CASSMNGGRRSYEQYF. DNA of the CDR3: TGTGCCAGCAGCATGAATGGCGGGAGGAGGTCCTACGAGCAGTACTTC.